This T cell receptor (beta chain) comes out of a study of blood T cell repertoires in COVID-19. Overall study context: Nucleic acid was either cDNA or gDNA, and it came from T cells, B-cell-depleted T cells, or PBMCs.

The protocol was immunoSEQ multiplex PCR, while the TCRdb copy is restricted to in-frame clones and leaves out a portion. The sample lists roughly 240,000 clones, roughly 84% occurring once. Germline values: CDR1 SGHTA, CDR2 FQGNSA. The CDR3 length is 18 residues. The junction had 14 bases not matched to a gene; V was cut back by 1 base and J by 2 bases. This receptor was taken from a man aged 35 to 55 who had recovered from COVID-19. The sequenced sample was peripheral blood. The V call is TRBV7-2, the J call TRBJ2-7; 7 bases are shared with TRBD1. CDR3 sequence (DNA): TGTGCCAGCAGCTTAGTGCTGGCGTTTAGGGGACAGACCTACGAGCAGTACTTC. This translates into CASSLVLAFRGQTYEQYF.